This entry is about one T cell receptor beta chain. Antigen unknown. Sequencing was performed with immunoSEQ multiplex PCR; in TCRdb, only in-frame clones are kept and a portion is missing. The sample shows approximately 31,000 clones, approximately 86% of them seen only once. These data come from a study of OX40 agonist ivuxolimab in advanced cancers. For the study at large: The dose of intravenous ivuxolimab that patients received every 2 weeks ranged from 0.01 to 10 mg/kg. Overall study findings and caveats: There was clonal expansion of CD4+ and CD8+ blood T cells by week 6 at 0.1 to 3.0 mg/kg. Not determined was the antigen specificity of the expanded peripheral T cells.

The CDR3 totals 12 residues. Germline V gene data show CDR1 as MGHRA and CDR2 as YSYEKL. The V and J ends lost 2 bases and 6 bases respectively, with 6 bases between them. This receptor was obtained from an adult with an advanced solid tumor such as melanoma, head and neck, liver or kidney cancer. The rearrangement joins TRBV4-1 to TRBJ2-3; D is uncertain. The specimen comprised CD4+ or CD8+ T cells sorted from blood, sampled in a trial of the OX40 agonist ivuxolimab. The DNA of the CDR3 is TGCGCCAGCAGCCAACACGTCGATACGCAGTATTTT. Translation gives CASSQHVDTQYF.